This T cell receptor beta chain originates from a study of blood T cell repertoires in COVID-19. Study-level information: Samples of COVID-19 (acute and convalescent) were obtained from the United States, Italy and Spain. Nucleic acid was either cDNA or gDNA, and it came from T cells, B-cell-depleted T cells, or PBMCs.

Per the original data handling: Estimation of nucleated cell counts was performed using reference gene primer amplification. Only in-frame clones appear in the TCRdb table, and some are missing; sequencing was by immunoSEQ multiplex PCR. The D gene and trimming were derived from the DNA, and the V and J assignments and clone size from that table. Found here are 85,000 to 120,000 clones, 70% to 80% of them singletons; the top ten hold around 0.92%. The CDR3 has 12 residues. Trimming cost V 8 bases and J 8 bases, with 14 bases left between them. Per the germline V gene, CDR1 is KGHDR and CDR2 is SFDVKD.

The sequenced sample was peripheral blood. The rearrangement joins TRBV24-1 to TRBJ1-1; unclear D gene. The origin of this receptor is a human donor with acute or convalescent COVID-19. The donor label of this sample is uncertain. CDR3 DNA sequence: TGTGCCACCATGGGTGAGGTCGGGGAAGCTTTCTTT. Translation gives CATMGEVGEAFF.